One and the same sample provided the 14 T cell receptor beta chains below, sequenced in a study of T cell changes during pregnancy in multiple sclerosis. Using immunoSEQ multiplex PCR, the repertoire was profiled, and TCRdb retains in-frame clones only, with some absent. Counted here are about 48,000 clones, about 90% occurring once; the ten biggest clones make up less than 1.5%. Source: CD4+ T cells from peripheral blood mononuclear cells, taken in the second trimester of pregnancy. Source of these receptors: a female donor with multiple sclerosis, enrolled in a pregnancy study.

J is TRBJ2-1 and V is TRBV6-6; 14 bases match TRBD2. Trimming took 7 bases from V and 7 from J; bases not matched to a gene: 6. Germline V gene lookup returns CDR1 MNHNY and CDR2 SVGAGI (reference sequence). The CDR3 contains 15 residues. The chain's CDR3 is CASTGLAGGGNEQFF. The CDR3 DNA is TGTGCCAGCACCGGACTAGCGGGAGGTGGGAATGAGCAGTTCTTC.

The J gene is TRBJ2-7, the V gene TRBV4-3; TRBD2 matches 10 bases. The CDR3 runs to 15 residues. The trim removed 1 base at V and 4 bases at J, leaving 4 bases unmatched. CDR1 and CDR2 from the germline V gene are LGHNA and YSLEER. In DNA form, the CDR3 reads TGCGCCAGCAGCCAAGGTCTAGCGGGAGTTTACGAGCAGTACTTC. Translating it yields CASSQGLAGVYEQYF.

The CDR3 here is CASSVAPRAEQYF. The CDR3 region has the DNA TGTGCCAGCAGCGTAGCTCCGAGGGCCGAGCAGTACTTC. The chain is built from TRBV9 and TRBJ2-7, with a possible D match to TRBD2 (5 bases). The CDR3 has 13 residues. CDR1 and CDR2 (germline): SGDLS, YYNGEE. V was pared by 0 bases and J by 6 bases, with 10 bases between.

This chain links TRBV9 with TRBJ2-1; D is possibly TRBD2 (6 bases). The ends were cut back, 0 bases at V and 3 bases at J, with 10 bases in the middle. CDR1 and CDR2 (germline): SGDLS, YYNGEE. The CDR3 is 15 amino acids. The CDR3 loop is CASSVGVSGYNEQFF. As DNA, the CDR3 is TGTGCCAGCAGCGTAGGAGTTAGCGGCTACAATGAGCAGTTCTTC.

This clone was seen more than once but under ten times. This chain uses TRBV28 with TRBJ1-2; D unclear. The CDR3 totals 14 residues. The germline gives CDR1 MDHEN, CDR2 SYDVKM. The germline V and J ends were trimmed by 3 bases and 2 bases, with 10 bases remaining between them. This CDR3 reads CASSFFDGNYGYTF. The CDR3 nucleotides are TGTGCCAGCAGTTTTTTCGACGGGAACTATGGCTACACCTTC.

The chain has TRBV5-4 and TRBJ2-3; 7 bases line up with TRBD2. The CDR3 consists of 14 residues. J gave up 0 bases and V 4 bases, and 2 bases lay outside the gene matches. Germline-derived CDR1 and CDR2 are SGHNT and YYREEE (reference sequence). The CDR3 loop is CASSPGGSTDTQYF. The DNA of the CDR3 is TGTGCCAGCAGCCCCGGGGGGAGCACAGATACGCAGTATTTT.

This clone was seen once. The gene calls are TRBV5-5 and TRBJ2-7, with D uncertain. V was shortened by 0 bases and J by 6 bases, with 16 bases between the two germline ends. Germline-derived CDR1 and CDR2 are SGHKS and YYEKEE (reference sequence). The CDR3 sequence is 15 residues long. The CDR3 loop is CASSLDGLVKREQYF. CDR3 sequence (DNA): TGTGCCAGCAGCTTGGACGGGTTGGTGAAGCGCGAGCAGTACTTC.

The V and J genes are TRBV11-2 and TRBJ2-6; tentative D call: TRBD1 (5 bases). The germline V gene encodes CDR1 SGHAT and CDR2 FQNNGV. V lost 5 bases to trimming and J lost 2 bases, with 13 bases between them. The CDR3 spans 16 residues. CDR3: CASSRTRTPGANVLTF. CDR3 nucleotides: TGTGCCAGCAGCCGAACCAGGACACCTGGGGCCAACGTCCTGACTTTC.

This chain connects TRBV5-6 to TRBJ2-3; TRBD1 matches 10 bases. CDR3 length: 15 amino acids. V was clipped by 3 bases and J by 5 bases; unmatched bases: 6. In germline, CDR1 is SGHDT, CDR2 YYEEEE. The CDR3 here is CASSWTGQGLDTQYF. The CDR3 region has the DNA TGTGCCAGCAGCTGGACGGGACAGGGGTTAGATACGCAGTATTTT.

V gene TRBV9 combines with J gene TRBJ2-5; unclear D gene. V lost 0 bases, J lost 2 bases, and 8 bases lay in between. The CDR3 covers 14 residues. Germline V gene sequence: CDR1 SGDLS, CDR2 YYNGEE. This CDR3 reads CASSVGVGQETQYF. For the CDR3, the DNA is TGTGCCAGCAGCGTAGGAGTCGGGCAAGAGACCCAGTACTTC.

The chain's CDR3 is CSVEGLADNEQFF. As DNA, the CDR3 is TGCAGCGTTGAGGGACTAGCTGATAATGAGCAGTTCTTC. J is TRBJ2-1 and V is TRBV29-1; 9 bases are shared with TRBD2. V gave up 3 bases and J gave up 7 bases; unmatched junction bases: 4. Germline CDR1 reads SQVTM; CDR2 reads ANQGSEA. This CDR3 contains 13 residues.

This clone was seen more than once but under ten times. The chain recombines TRBV5-6 with TRBJ2-4; 7 bases map to TRBD2. This CDR3 is 15 amino acids long. The germline CDR1 and CDR2 sequences are SGHDT and YYEEEE. Trimming took 5 bases from V and 7 from J; bases not matched to a gene: 12. The DNA for the CDR3 is TGTGCCAGCAGTCTTACGGGCGGGAGTCGGAACATTCAGTACTTC. The encoded protein is CASSLTGGSRNIQYF.

The chain joins TRBV18 to TRBJ2-7; weak D call: TRBD2 (5 bases). The germline V gene encodes CDR1 KGHSH and CDR2 LQKENI. V dropped 3 bases and J dropped 0 bases, with 12 bases sitting between them. The CDR3 is 15 residues long. The chain's CDR3 is CASSPPGLPSYEQYF. The CDR3 DNA sequence: TGTGCCAGCTCACCCCCGGGGTTACCCTCCTACGAGCAGTACTTC.

The chain has TRBV2 and TRBJ2-3, with 9 bases fitting TRBD2. The CDR3 is 15 amino acids. The V gene's germline CDR1 is SNHLY and CDR2 FYNNEI. The junction had 10 bases not matched to a gene; V was cut back by 10 bases and J by 2 bases. The CDR3 coding sequence is TGTGCCACCGTTCGGCTAGCGGGGATCACAGATACGCAGTATTTT. Translating it yields CATVRLAGITDTQYF.